These T cell receptor beta chains were read from a single sample in a study of cytomegalovirus exposure and HLA in healthy donors. TCRdb keeps only in-frame clones here, not all; method: immunoSEQ multiplex PCR. This sample's table reports under 200,000 clones. The sample consisted of PBMCs. The receptors shown here come from a young woman in good health and CMV-seropositive. CDR3s include the opening cysteine and the closing phenylalanine or tryptophan. A D gene is named only where the DNA matches it firmly.

J gene: TRBJ1-2
V gene: TRBV14
D gene: -
CDR3 DNA: TGTGCCAGCAGCGCGAGGACAGCCTATGGCTACACCTTC
CDR3 protein: CASSARTAYGYTF

J gene: TRBJ1-5
V gene: TRBV6-1
D gene: TRBD1
CDR3 DNA: TGTGCCAGCAGGAGGACAGGGATAGGACAGCCCCAGCATTTT
CDR3 protein: CASRRTGIGQPQHF

J gene: TRBJ1-5
V gene: TRBV5-6
D gene: -
CDR3 DNA: TGTGCCAGCAGCTTGGTGGGACACCATCAGCCCCAGCATTTT
CDR3 protein: CASSLVGHHQPQHF

J gene: TRBJ1-2
V gene: TRBV2
D gene: -
CDR3 DNA: TGTGCCAGCAGTCCAGATCCTAACTATGGCTACACCTTC
CDR3 protein: CASSPDPNYGYTF

J gene: TRBJ2-7
V gene: TRBV7-7
D gene: -
CDR3 DNA: TGTGCTAGCAGCCTACAACAGGTGGGATCCTACGAGCAGTACTTC
CDR3 protein: CASSLQQVGSYEQYF

J gene: TRBJ2-3
V gene: TRBV7-2
D gene: TRBD2
CDR3 DNA: TGTGCCAGCAGGTTAACGGGAGGGCCCTATGGGAGCACAGATACGCAGTATTTT
CDR3 protein: CASRLTGGPYGSTDTQYF

J gene: TRBJ2-1
V gene: TRBV30
D gene: -
CDR3 DNA: TGTGCCTGGAGTGACCGGACTCGGTACAATGAGCAGTTCTTC
CDR3 protein: CAWSDRTRYNEQFF

J gene: TRBJ1-1
V gene: TRBV18
D gene: -
CDR3 DNA: TGTGCCAGCTCACCTTCTGCAGGGGATGGGGACACTGAAGCTTTCTTT
CDR3 protein: CASSPSAGDGDTEAFF

J gene: TRBJ1-5
V gene: TRBV27
D gene: TRBD1
CDR3 DNA: TGTGCCAGCAGTTTAACAGGGGGTAGCAATCAGCCCCAGCATTTT
CDR3 protein: CASSLTGGSNQPQHF

J gene: TRBJ2-7
V gene: TRBV5-6
D gene: -
CDR3 DNA: TGTGCCAGCAGCCCAGACAGGTCAGGCTACGAGCAGTACTTC
CDR3 protein: CASSPDRSGYEQYF

J gene: TRBJ2-1
V gene: TRBV7-2
D gene: -
CDR3 DNA: TGTGCCAGCAGCTTAGGGATATGGGGGGAGTATAACAATGAGCAGTTCTTC
CDR3 protein: CASSLGIWGEYNNEQFF

J gene: TRBJ2-1
V gene: TRBV6-4
D gene: -
CDR3 DNA: TGTGCCAGCAGTGAACAGGGGAGGAATGAGCAGTTCTTC
CDR3 protein: CASSEQGRNEQFF

J gene: TRBJ1-5
V gene: TRBV27
D gene: -
CDR3 DNA: TGTGCCAGCAGGATAACAGGGAGCAATCAGCCCCAGCATTTT
CDR3 protein: CASRITGSNQPQHF

J gene: TRBJ1-1
V gene: TRBV4-1
D gene: -
CDR3 DNA: TGCGCCAGCAGCCCCTCACAAACAGGGATCGAGGGGTGGACGTCCACTGAAGCTTTCTTT
CDR3 protein: CASSPSQTGIEGWTSTEAFF

J gene: TRBJ1-1
V gene: TRBV5-8
D gene: TRBD1
CDR3 DNA: TGTGCCAGCAGCTTGGAGGTCCCGGGACAGGGGAACACTGAAGCTTTCTTT
CDR3 protein: CASSLEVPGQGNTEAFF

J gene: TRBJ2-1
V gene: TRBV7-9
D gene: TRBD2
CDR3 DNA: TGTGCCAGCAGGGGGGCGGGTAGCGGGAGCTACAATGAGCAGTTCTTC
CDR3 protein: CASRGAGSGSYNEQFF

J gene: TRBJ2-1
V gene: TRBV27
D gene: -
CDR3 DNA: TGTGCCAGCAGTTTCCTTCTAGGGGGGGGAAACAATGAGCAGTTCTTC
CDR3 protein: CASSFLLGGGNNEQFF

J gene: TRBJ1-2
V gene: TRBV5-6
D gene: -
CDR3 DNA: TGTGCCAGCAGCTTGGCGGGGGGGGCTAACTATGGCTACACCTTC
CDR3 protein: CASSLAGGANYGYTF

J gene: TRBJ2-1
V gene: TRBV20-1
D gene: -
CDR3 DNA: TGCAGTGCTAGAGGCTCGCGGGAGTTCTTC
CDR3 protein: CSARGSREFF

J gene: TRBJ2-7
V gene: TRBV19
D gene: -
CDR3 DNA: TGTGCCAGTAGTTCTGGGGGGACAGCCTACGAGCAGTACTTC
CDR3 protein: CASSSGGTAYEQYF

J gene: TRBJ1-4
V gene: TRBV7-2
D gene: -
CDR3 DNA: TGTGCCAGCAGCCCCTCCGGTGGGGCTCATGAAAAACTGTTTTTT
CDR3 protein: CASSPSGGAHEKLFF

J gene: TRBJ1-2
V gene: TRBV11-3
D gene: TRBD1
CDR3 DNA: TGTGCCAGCAGCCCAAATACAGGGGCCCTGGGCTACACCTTC
CDR3 protein: CASSPNTGALGYTF

J gene: TRBJ2-3
V gene: TRBV7-9
D gene: -
CDR3 DNA: TGTGCCAGCAGCTTTAGCAGCGGGAGCACAGATACGCAGTATTTT
CDR3 protein: CASSFSSGSTDTQYF

J gene: TRBJ1-5
V gene: TRBV19
D gene: TRBD1
CDR3 DNA: TGTGCCAGTAGTACGGGGACAGGGGCAAATCAGCCCCAGCATTTT
CDR3 protein: CASSTGTGANQPQHF

J gene: TRBJ2-7
V gene: TRBV2
D gene: -
CDR3 DNA: TGTGCCACTAGGCGGACAGTAACGGGGGAGCAGTACTTC
CDR3 protein: CATRRTVTGEQYF

J gene: TRBJ2-7
V gene: TRBV5-4
D gene: -
CDR3 DNA: TGTGCCAGCAGCTTGGCCGGGGGAGACGAGCAGTACTTC
CDR3 protein: CASSLAGGDEQYF

J gene: TRBJ1-2
V gene: TRBV4-3
D gene: -
CDR3 DNA: TGCGCCAGCAGCCAAGATAGGGCAGGGCATGGCTACACCTTC
CDR3 protein: CASSQDRAGHGYTF

J gene: TRBJ2-7
V gene: TRBV10-3
D gene: TRBD2
CDR3 DNA: TGTGCCATCAGTGAGTCCCTCACTAGCGGGGGTGACCTATACGAGCAGTACTTC
CDR3 protein: CAISESLTSGGDLYEQYF

J gene: TRBJ2-1
V gene: TRBV2
D gene: -
CDR3 DNA: TGTGCCAGCAGTGAAGCCTATGAGCAGTTCTTC
CDR3 protein: CASSEAYEQFF